This TCR beta chain was found in a study of shared clonotypes between healthy human individuals. Findings and caveats of the study: Collection of samples was limited to blood; tissue repertoires likely differ. Shared clonotypes: approximately 5% naive CD4, around 3.5% naive CD8, about 2.5% memory CD4, approximately 0.37% memory CD8. Generally, naive subsets came out with larger estimated richness than memory subsets.

Generated by immunoSEQ multiplex PCR, the TCRdb table keeps only in-frame clones and is missing some. The sample has roughly 2.6 million clones, about 92% seen once; the top ten hold under 0.15%. Germline V gene data show CDR1 as LNHDA and CDR2 as SQIVND (reference sequence). The CDR3 contains 12 residues. V lost 8 bases, J lost 1 base, and 8 bases lay in between. Turning to this clone: As yet, its antigen is unknown.

The sequencing sample was made of naive CD4+ T cells sorted from blood. The subset here: CD45RA+ positively selected. The TCR was taken from a man aged 18 to 29 in good health. V is TRBV19 and J is TRBJ1-2; D gene uncertain. CDR3 coding DNA: TGTGCCAGTTATGGATTTAACTATGGCTACACCTTC. Protein product: CASYGFNYGYTF.